This is a list of T cell receptor beta chains from one sample in a study of blood T cell repertoires in COVID-19. TCRdb's table, derived via immunoSEQ multiplex PCR, lists solely in-frame clones and lacks some. Altogether 150,000 to 200,000 clones are present, roughly 79% being singletons, with the ten largest covering around 10%. What was sequenced was peripheral blood. The receptors were gathered from a woman aged 80 or older with COVID-19, enrolled during active disease. Both conserved end residues are part of each CDR3. Fields, in order: V gene, J gene, D gene, CDR3 protein. The D gene is left open where the match is weak.

>TRBV5-5|TRBJ2-1|.
CASSPVGGRDEQFF
>TRBV27|TRBJ2-7|TRBD1
CASSPRQGISYEQYF
>TRBV7-2|TRBJ1-4|.
CASSLGHNEKLFF
>TRBV18|TRBJ2-7|.
CASSRAHSYEQYF
>TRBV24-1|TRBJ1-2|TRBD1
CATSDRGQERYGYTF
>TRBV4-3|TRBJ1-1|.
CASSQDLGLNTEAFF
>TRBV10-3|TRBJ1-2|.
CAIDSLYGYTF
>TRBV14|TRBJ2-3|TRBD1
CASSHPDRGWGYTDTQYF
>TRBV7-2|TRBJ1-6|.
CASSFRGAVNSPLHF
>TRBV6-2/TRBV6-3|TRBJ1-2|.
CASSYDSYGGYTF
>TRBV7-8|TRBJ1-2|.
CASSLDGRGLYGYTF
>TRBV18|TRBJ2-3|.
CASSPNRVAATGDTQYF
>TRBV19|TRBJ2-2|TRBD1
CASSISYRGTDTGELFF
>TRBV7-9|TRBJ1-2|.
CASSLGSNGYTF
>TRBV2|TRBJ2-4|.
CASSLRDLPPYSLAKNIQYF
>TRBV6-5|TRBJ1-2|TRBD1
CASRGGQGVFYGYTF
>TRBV30|TRBJ1-2|.
CAWIPSGGISNYGYTF
>TRBV29-1|TRBJ2-3|.
CSVARDADTQYF
>TRBV19|TRBJ2-6|TRBD1
CASRHRGVVAANVLTF
>TRBV18|TRBJ2-5|TRBD1
CASWTGVETQYF
>TRBV11-3|TRBJ2-5|TRBD2
CASSSGGDQETQYF
>TRBV2|TRBJ1-1|TRBD1
CASSGGQGLDTEAFF
>TRBV7-3|TRBJ1-5|.
CASSVDRNQPQHF
>TRBV19|TRBJ2-1|TRBD1
CASTMTGGPYNEQFF
>TRBV27|TRBJ1-1|.
CASSLSIGSTEAFF
>TRBV4-2|TRBJ2-5|.
CASSQDSGDRARETQYF
>TRBV18|TRBJ1-5|.
CASSPGRGPQHF
>TRBV27|TRBJ2-2|.
CASSSPFRTLTGELFF
>TRBV3-1/TRBV3-2|TRBJ1-6|TRBD1
CASSQDPRGRLGSPLHF
>TRBV5-1|TRBJ1-2|TRBD1
CASSLAGRGNYGYTF
>TRBV5-5|TRBJ1-4|.
CASSRDGSGDEKLFF